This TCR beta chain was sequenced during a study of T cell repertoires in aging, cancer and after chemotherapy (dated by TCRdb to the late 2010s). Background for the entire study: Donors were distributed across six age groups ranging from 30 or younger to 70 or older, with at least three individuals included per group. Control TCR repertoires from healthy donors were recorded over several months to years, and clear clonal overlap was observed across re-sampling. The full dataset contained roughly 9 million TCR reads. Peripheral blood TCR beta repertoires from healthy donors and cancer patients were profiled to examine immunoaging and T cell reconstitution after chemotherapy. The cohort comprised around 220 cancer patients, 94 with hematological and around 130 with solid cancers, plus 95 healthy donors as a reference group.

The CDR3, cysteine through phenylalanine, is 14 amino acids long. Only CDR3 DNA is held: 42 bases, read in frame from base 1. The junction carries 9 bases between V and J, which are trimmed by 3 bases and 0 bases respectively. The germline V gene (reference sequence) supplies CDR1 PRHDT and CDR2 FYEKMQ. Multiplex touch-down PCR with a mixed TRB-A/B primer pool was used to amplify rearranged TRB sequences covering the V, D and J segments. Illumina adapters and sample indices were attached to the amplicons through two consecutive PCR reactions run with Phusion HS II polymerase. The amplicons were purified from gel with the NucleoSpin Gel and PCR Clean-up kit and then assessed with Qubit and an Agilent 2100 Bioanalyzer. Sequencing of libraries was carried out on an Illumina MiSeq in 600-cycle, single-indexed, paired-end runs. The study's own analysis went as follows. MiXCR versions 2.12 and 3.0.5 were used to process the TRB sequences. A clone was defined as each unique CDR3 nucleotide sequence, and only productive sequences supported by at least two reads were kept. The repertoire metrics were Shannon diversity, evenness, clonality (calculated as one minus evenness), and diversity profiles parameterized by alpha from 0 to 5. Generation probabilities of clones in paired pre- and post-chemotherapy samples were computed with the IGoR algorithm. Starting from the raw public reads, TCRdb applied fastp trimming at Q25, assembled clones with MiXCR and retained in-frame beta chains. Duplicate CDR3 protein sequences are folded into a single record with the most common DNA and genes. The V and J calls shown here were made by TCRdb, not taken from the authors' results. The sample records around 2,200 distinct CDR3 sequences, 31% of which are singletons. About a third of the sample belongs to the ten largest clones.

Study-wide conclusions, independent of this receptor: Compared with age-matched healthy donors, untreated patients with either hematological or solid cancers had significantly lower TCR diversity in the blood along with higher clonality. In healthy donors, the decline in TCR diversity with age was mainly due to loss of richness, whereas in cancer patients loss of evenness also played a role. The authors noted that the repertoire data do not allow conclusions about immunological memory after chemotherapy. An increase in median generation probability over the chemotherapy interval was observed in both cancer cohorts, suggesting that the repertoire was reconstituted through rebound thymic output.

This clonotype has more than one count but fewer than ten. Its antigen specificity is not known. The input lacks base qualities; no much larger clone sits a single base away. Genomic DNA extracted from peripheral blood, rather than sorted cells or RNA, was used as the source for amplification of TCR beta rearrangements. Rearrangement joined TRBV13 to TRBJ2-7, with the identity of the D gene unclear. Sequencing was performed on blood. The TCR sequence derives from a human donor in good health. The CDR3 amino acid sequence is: CASSFRRLSYEQYF. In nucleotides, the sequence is TGTGCCAGCAGCTTTAGGAGACTCTCCTACGAGCAGTACTTC.